This T cell receptor (beta chain) was recorded in a study of blood T cell repertoires in COVID-19 (TCRdb year 2020). Context from the whole study: The collaborator samples originated in the United States, Italy and Spain and spanned the acute and convalescent phases of COVID-19. The repertoires were released in a freely available public database meant as a resource for research on the immune response to SARS-CoV-2. HLA class I and class II types, where available, came from metadata supplied by the sample provider rather than from assay-based typing. The material from the prospective study consisted of cDNA or gDNA derived from T cells, B-cell-depleted T cells, or PBMCs. Sample metadata almost always included a de-identified subject ID, COVID-19 status, age in years and sex. The dataset comprised deeply sampled blood TCRbeta repertoires from subjects exposed to, actively infected with, or recovered from COVID-19. The samples were drawn from the first 160 participants of the ongoing ImmuneRACE study and from more than 1,000 subjects provided by 6 global collaborators. The research as a whole found: The quantity of clinical and demographic metadata differed by source and by participant and was supplied without curation.

TCRbeta CDR3 regions were amplified from genomic DNA using the immunoSEQ Assay, a bias-controlled multiplex PCR. The authors' pipeline ran thus. The number of nucleated cells in each sample was estimated from the amplification of reference gene primers within the assay. To quantify the absolute abundance of each unique TCRbeta CDR3 rearrangement, sequence reads were collapsed and filtered. For each sample, productive Simpson clonality was calculated by taking the square root of Simpson's diversity index across productive rearrangements. The source is immuneACCESS, and TCRdb retained only in-frame sequences with V and J called. Part of the clones is not carried over; for the studies checked, unresolved V genes explain less than half of this, and the remainder is unexplained. That table gives V, J and clone size, and the DNA gave D and trimming. The sample includes approximately 130,000 clones, with 75% to 90% observed a single time. The ten largest clones capture more than 3.5% of the sample.

The germline V gene supplies CDR1 LGHNT and CDR2 FRNRAP. The CDR3 runs 15 amino acids, cysteine and phenylalanine included. Kept here is only the CDR3 DNA, which spans 45 bases and is read in frame from base 1. V has 6 bases trimmed and J has 5 bases trimmed; junction bases matching no gene number 10. This clone came up a few times. No cognate antigen has been identified for it. Per-base qualities were not stored, and no clone one base away is much larger. Collaborating institutions collected whole blood in K2EDTA tubes following their own protocols. For TCRbeta analysis, collaborators shipped samples as frozen whole blood, isolated PBMCs, or DNA extracted from either of those sample types.

The receptor chain draws on TRBV12-5 and TRBJ1-1; TRBD1 agrees with 9 junctional bases. The sequenced sample was peripheral blood. The clonotype was recovered from a human donor in a cohort sampled during active COVID-19. The DNA sequence follows: TGTGCTAGTGGCCCCTCGGGACAGGGAAGTACTGAAGCTTTCTTT. This codes for CASGPSGQGSTEAFF. This CDR3, with the reference TRBV12-5 and TRBJ1-1 proteins standing in past its ends, gives the full variable domain DARVTQTPRHKVTEMGQEVTMRCQPILGHNTVFWYRQTMMQGLELLAYFRNRAPLDDSGMPKDRFSAEMPDATLATLKIQPSEPRDSAVYFCASGPSGQGSTEAFFGQGTRLTVV.